This TCR beta chain was recorded in a study of Ad26.COV2.S vaccination and SARS-CoV-2 variants. The data were produced by immunoSEQ multiplex PCR, yet TCRdb's version contains in-frame clones alone and is incomplete. The sample lists more than 150,000 clones; about 83% were seen once. General observations from the study: Placebo recipients and vaccine recipients were similar in non-spike TCR breadth. Marked by substantial breadth, spike-specific CD8+ and CD4+ T cell responses were reportedly seen after vaccination. Using TCR breadth and depth analyses may have led to underestimated total T cell responses.

With respect to this clone: Its antigen is unidentified.

Germline V gene sequence: CDR1 MNHEY, CDR2 SVGAGI. V was clipped by 5 bases and J by 0 bases, with 8 bases between them. The CDR3 has 13 amino acids. Specimen: peripheral blood, collected after recovery from COVID-19. The gene calls are TRBV6-5 and TRBJ2-7, with D unclear. This sequence was found in a human donor who had recovered from COVID-19. The CDR3 protein is CASSRQPSYEQYF. The CDR3 DNA reads as TGTGCCAGCAGTCGTCAGCCCTCCTACGAGCAGTACTTC.